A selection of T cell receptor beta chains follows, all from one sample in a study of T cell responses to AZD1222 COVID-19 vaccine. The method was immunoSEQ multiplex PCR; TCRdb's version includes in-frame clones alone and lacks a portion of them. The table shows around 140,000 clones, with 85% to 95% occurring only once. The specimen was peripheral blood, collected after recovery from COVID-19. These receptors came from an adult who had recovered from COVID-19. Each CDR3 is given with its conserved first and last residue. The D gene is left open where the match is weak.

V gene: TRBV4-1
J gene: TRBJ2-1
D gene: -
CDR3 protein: CASQPREGIYNEQFF

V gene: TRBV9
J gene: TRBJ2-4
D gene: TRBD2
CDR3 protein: CASSAGRAKNIQYF

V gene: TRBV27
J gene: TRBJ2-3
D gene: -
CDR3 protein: CASSLFQGLGTDTQYF

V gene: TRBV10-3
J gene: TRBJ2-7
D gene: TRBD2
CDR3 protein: CAISDNSYSSSGSSYEQYF

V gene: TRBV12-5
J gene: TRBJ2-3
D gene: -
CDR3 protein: CASGLTATDTQYF

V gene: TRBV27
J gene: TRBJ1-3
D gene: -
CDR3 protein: CASSSNNVGTIYF

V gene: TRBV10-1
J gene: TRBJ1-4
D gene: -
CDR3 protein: CATLWEEKLFF

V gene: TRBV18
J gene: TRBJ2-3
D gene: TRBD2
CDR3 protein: CASSPVARSGRADTDTQYF

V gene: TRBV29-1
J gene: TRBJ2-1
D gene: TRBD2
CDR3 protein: CSVEVGLAGTFIRNEQFF

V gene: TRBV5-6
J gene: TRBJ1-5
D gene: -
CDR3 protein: CASSLAGDQPQHF

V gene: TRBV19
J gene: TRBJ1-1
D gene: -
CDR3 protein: CASSIVGGRLNTEAFF

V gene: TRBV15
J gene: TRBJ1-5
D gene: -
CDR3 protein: CATSRDLRGDQPQHF

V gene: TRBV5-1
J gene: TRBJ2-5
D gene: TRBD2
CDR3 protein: CASQPLAGLQETQYF

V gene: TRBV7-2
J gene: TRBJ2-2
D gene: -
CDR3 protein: CASSWGPGELFF

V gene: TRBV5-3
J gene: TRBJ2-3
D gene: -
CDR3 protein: CAPPTGAEGGTDTQYF

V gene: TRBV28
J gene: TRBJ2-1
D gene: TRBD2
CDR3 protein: CASSLVAGVSNEQFF

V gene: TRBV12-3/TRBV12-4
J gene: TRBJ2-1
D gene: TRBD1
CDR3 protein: CASSPGTGVEQFF

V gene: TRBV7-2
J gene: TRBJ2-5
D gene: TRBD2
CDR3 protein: CASSPKKGGSFQETQYF

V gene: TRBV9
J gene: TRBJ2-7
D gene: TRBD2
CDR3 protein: CASSVQTSGFYEQYF

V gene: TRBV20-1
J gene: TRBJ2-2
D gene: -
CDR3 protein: CSASWGSRNTGELFF